This T cell receptor (beta chain) was identified during a study of T cell responses to AZD1222 COVID-19 vaccine. Second doses that came at about 4 or about 12 weeks were put together. This table comes from immunoSEQ multiplex PCR, and its TCRdb copy is limited to in-frame clones, with some not included. Among about 81,000 clones listed, approximately 85% were seen once. Study-wide points: Females made up more of the donors, who were largely white British, and clonal diversity may have come out too low. At 160-218 and 743-854, vaccine-associated CD4 TCRs were dominant, and they spanned spike. The study reported that nearly half of spike-specific TCRs target unmutated variant regions.

There are a few counts of this clone. What it recognizes is unknown. Trimming stripped 4 bases from V and 0 bases from J, with 11 bases between. The CDR3 length is 15 residues. Per the germline V gene, CDR1 is SGHRS and CDR2 is YFSETQ. The sample here was peripheral blood, taken 28 days after the second AZD1222 dose. The TCR comes from an adult who received the AZD1222 COVID-19 vaccine. The gene calls are TRBV5-1 and TRBJ1-3; D is unresolved. The CDR3 loop reads CASSTDVSSGNTIYF. CDR3 DNA sequence: TGCGCCAGCAGCACCGACGTAAGCTCTGGAAACACCATATATTTT.